The rows below give T cell receptor beta chains drawn from one sample of a study of shared clonotypes between healthy human individuals. TCRdb keeps only in-frame clones here, not all; method: immunoSEQ multiplex PCR. The repertoire holds around 2,000,000 clones, with 90% to 95% as singletons. Sequencing was done on a sample of naive CD4+ T cells sorted from blood. The receptors originated from a man in his late teens or twenties in good health. Both conserved end residues are part of each CDR3. The D gene is left open where the match is weak. Not every row has a clone size; where given, it reads once, few, many or a size class.

j_call clone_size v_call d_call cdr3_nt cdr3_aa
TRBJ2-1 . TRBV5-1 TRBD1 TGCGCCAGCAGCTTGGGGGGACAGAGCTACAATGAGCAGTTCTTC CASSLGGQSYNEQFF
TRBJ2-7 . TRBV10-1 . TGCGCCAGCAGGATTAGAAGACAGGCTAGTCCCTACGAGCAGTACTTC CASRIRRQASPYEQYF
TRBJ2-7 . TRBV9 . TGTGCCAGCAGCGTAAGGATCTACGAGCAGTACTTC CASSVRIYEQYF
TRBJ2-3 few TRBV4-3 TRBD2 TGCGCCAGCAGCCAAGATCTCGGACTAGCGGGAGCAGATACGCAGTATTTT CASSQDLGLAGADTQYF
TRBJ2-5 . TRBV5-1 TRBD2 TGCGCCAGCAGACTAGCGGGGGGAGAGACCCAGTACTTC CASRLAGGETQYF
TRBJ1-1 once TRBV5-6 . TGTGCCAGCAGCTTCAACAGGAACACTGAAGCTTTCTTT CASSFNRNTEAFF
TRBJ2-7 . TRBV14 . TGTGCCAGCAGCCAAGAAGGCAGGGGTGGCGAGCAGTACTTC CASSQEGRGGEQYF
TRBJ1-6 . TRBV19 . TGTGCCAGTAGTATCCGTAGGGGGGACGGGGGTTCACCCCTCCACTTT CASSIRRGDGGSPLHF
TRBJ1-4 . TRBV5-1 . TGCGCCAGCAGCTTGGCCGGGTGGTCTCCTAATGAAAAACTGTTTTTT CASSLAGWSPNEKLFF
TRBJ1-2 . TRBV6-1 . TGTGCCAGCACTGGGACGGCTTATGGCTACACCTTC CASTGTAYGYTF
TRBJ2-3 . TRBV25-1 TRBD2 TGTGCCAGCAGCGTGGCGGGGGGACCCACAGATACGCAGTATTTT CASSVAGGPTDTQYF
TRBJ1-5 . TRBV7-2 . TGTGCCAGCAGCCCCGGACGAAATCAGCCCCAGCATTTT CASSPGRNQPQHF
TRBJ2-7 once TRBV2 . TGTGCCAGCAGCCTGGGACGGATCTCCTACGAGCAGTACTTC CASSLGRISYEQYF
TRBJ2-3 . TRBV4-1 TRBD1 TGCGCCAGCAGCCCGGGACAGGCTGCAGATACGCAGTATTTT CASSPGQAADTQYF
TRBJ1-1 . TRBV29-1 . TGCAGCGTTGTAAGGAACACTGAAGCTTTCTTT CSVVRNTEAFF
TRBJ2-7 . TRBV7-2 . TGTGCCAGCAGCTACTCCGGTGCGGGGACCACCTACGAGCAGTACTTC CASSYSGAGTTYEQYF
TRBJ1-3 . TRBV7-9 . TGTGCCAGCAGCTCGGTGATTGGAAACACCATATATTTT CASSSVIGNTIYF
TRBJ1-2 . TRBV6-1 . TGTGCCAGCAGTGCGGAGGGGAACTATGGCTACACCTTC CASSAEGNYGYTF